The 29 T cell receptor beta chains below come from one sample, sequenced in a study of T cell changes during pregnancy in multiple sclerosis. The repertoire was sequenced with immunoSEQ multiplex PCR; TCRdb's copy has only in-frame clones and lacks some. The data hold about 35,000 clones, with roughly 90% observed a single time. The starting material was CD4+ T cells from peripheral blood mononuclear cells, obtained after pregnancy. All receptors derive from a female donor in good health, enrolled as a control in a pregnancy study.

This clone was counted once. CDR3 sequence: CASSMDSYTQYF. The CDR3 DNA reads TGCGCCAGCAGCATGGACTCTTATACGCAGTATTTT. The V gene is TRBV5-1, the J gene TRBJ2-3; tentatively, D is TRBD2 (5 bases). CDR1 SGHRS and CDR2 YFSETQ come from the germline V gene. V was pared by 4 bases and J by 7 bases, with 10 bases between. CDR3 length equals 12 residues. Complete variable domain (other parts from reference TRBV5-1 and TRBJ2-3): KAGVTQTPRYLIKTRGQQVTLSCSPISGHRSVSWYQQTPGQGLQFLFEYFSETQRNKGNFPGRFSGRQFSNSRSEMNVSTLELGDSALYLCASSMDSYTQYFGPGTRLTVL.

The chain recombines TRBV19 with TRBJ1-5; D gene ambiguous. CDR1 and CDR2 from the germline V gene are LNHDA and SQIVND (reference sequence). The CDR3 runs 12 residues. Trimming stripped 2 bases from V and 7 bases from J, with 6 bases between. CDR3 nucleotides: TGTGCCAGTAGTATATCCGTCCAGCCCCAGCATTTT. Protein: CASSISVQPQHF.

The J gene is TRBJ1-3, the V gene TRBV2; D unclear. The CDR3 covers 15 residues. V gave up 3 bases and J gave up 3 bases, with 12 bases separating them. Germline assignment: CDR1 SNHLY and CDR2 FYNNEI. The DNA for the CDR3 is TGTGCCAGCAGTGATGCCCCCACCAGTGGAAACACCATATATTTT. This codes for CASSDAPTSGNTIYF.

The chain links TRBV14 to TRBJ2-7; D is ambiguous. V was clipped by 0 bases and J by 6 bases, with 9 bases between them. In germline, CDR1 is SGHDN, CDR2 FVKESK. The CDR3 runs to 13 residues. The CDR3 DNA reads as TGTGCCAGCAGCCAAGAACGGTTGAGCGAGCAGTACTTC. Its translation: CASSQERLSEQYF.

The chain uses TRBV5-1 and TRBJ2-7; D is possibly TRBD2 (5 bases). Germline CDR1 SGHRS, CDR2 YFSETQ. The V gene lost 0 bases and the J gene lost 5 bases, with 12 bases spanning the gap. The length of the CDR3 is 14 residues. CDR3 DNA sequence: TGCGCCAGCAGCTTGGCCGCGGGTCGGGACGAGCAGTACTTC. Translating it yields CASSLAAGRDEQYF.

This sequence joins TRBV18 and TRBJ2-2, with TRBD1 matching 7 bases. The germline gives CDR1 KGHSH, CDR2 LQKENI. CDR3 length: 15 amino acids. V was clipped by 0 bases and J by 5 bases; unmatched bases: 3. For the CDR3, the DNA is TGTGCCAGCTCACCACCGGGACAGCATACCGGGGAGCTGTTTTTT. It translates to CASSPPGQHTGELFF.

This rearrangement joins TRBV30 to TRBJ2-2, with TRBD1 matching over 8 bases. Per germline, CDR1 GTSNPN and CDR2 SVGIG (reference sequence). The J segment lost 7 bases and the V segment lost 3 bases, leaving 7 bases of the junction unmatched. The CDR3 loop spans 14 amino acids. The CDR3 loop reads CAWSGQGGNGELFF. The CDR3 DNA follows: TGTGCCTGGAGCGGACAGGGAGGAAACGGGGAGCTGTTTTTT.

This chain's CDR3 is CAWSAGPPGGGFF. The CDR3 region has the DNA TGTGCCTGGAGCGCGGGGCCCCCTGGGGGTGGTTTCTTT. The chain carries TRBV30 and TRBJ1-1; D is possibly TRBD1 (5 bases). The ends were cut back, 3 bases at V and 13 bases at J, with 21 bases in the middle. Germline V gene sequence: CDR1 GTSNPN, CDR2 SVGIG (reference sequence). The CDR3 loop spans 13 amino acids.

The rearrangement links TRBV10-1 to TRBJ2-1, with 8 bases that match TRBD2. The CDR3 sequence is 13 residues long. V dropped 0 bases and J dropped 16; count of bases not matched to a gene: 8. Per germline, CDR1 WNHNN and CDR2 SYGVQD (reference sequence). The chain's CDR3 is CASSESFGTSFFF. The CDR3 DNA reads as TGCGCCAGCAGTGAGTCGTTCGGGACTAGTTTTTTCTTC.

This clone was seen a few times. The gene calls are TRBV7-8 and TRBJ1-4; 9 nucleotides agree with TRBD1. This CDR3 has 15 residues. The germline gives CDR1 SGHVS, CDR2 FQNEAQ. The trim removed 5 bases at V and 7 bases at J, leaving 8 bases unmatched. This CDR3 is CASSPYRGRGEKLFF. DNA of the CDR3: TGTGCCAGCAGCCCGTACAGGGGGCGCGGTGAAAAACTGTTTTTT.

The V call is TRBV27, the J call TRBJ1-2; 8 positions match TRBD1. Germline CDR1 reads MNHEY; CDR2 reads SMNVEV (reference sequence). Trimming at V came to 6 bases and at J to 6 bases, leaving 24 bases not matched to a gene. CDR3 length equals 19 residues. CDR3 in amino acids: CASRPRDPGGGTPRDGYTF. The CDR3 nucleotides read TGTGCCAGCAGACCCCGGGACCCAGGGGGCGGAACGCCGAGGGATGGCTACACCTTC.

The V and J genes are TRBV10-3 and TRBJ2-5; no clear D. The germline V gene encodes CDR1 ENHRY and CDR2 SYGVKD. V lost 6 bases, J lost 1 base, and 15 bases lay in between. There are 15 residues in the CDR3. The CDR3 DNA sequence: TGTGCCATCAGGCCGGTTGGAGCGACCCAAGAGACCCAGTACTTC. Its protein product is CAIRPVGATQETQYF.

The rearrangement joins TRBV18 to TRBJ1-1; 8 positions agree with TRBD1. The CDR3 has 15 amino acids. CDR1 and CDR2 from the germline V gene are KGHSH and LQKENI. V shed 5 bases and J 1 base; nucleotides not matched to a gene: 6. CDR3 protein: CASSTLGQGNTEAFF. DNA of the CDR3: TGTGCCAGCTCAACCCTCGGACAGGGGAACACTGAAGCTTTCTTT.

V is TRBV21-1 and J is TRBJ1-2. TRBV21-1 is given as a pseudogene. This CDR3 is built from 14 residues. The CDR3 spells CASSKSRETGGYTF. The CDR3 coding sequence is TGTGCCAGCAGCAAAAGCCGGGAAACGGGGGGCTACACCTTC.

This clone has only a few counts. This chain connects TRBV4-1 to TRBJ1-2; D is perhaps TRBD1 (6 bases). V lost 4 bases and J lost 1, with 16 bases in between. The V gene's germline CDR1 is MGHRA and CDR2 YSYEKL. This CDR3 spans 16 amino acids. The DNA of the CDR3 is TGCGCCAGCAGCCCAGGACAGAGCCCTATTAACTATGGCTACACCTTC. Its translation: CASSPGQSPINYGYTF.

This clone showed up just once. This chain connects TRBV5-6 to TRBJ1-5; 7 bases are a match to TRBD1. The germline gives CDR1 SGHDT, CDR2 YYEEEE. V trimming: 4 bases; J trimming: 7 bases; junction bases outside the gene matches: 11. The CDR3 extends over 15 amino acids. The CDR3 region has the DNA TGTGCCAGCAGCCGTGACGACAGGGTTGGCCAGCCCCAGCATTTT. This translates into CASSRDDRVGQPQHF.

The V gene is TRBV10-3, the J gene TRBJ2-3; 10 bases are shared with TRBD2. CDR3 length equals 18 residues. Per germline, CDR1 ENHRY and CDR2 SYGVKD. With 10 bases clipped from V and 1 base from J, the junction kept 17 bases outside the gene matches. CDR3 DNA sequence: TGTGCCACCGCAGGAGCGGGGGGGAAGGGGACGGGCACAGATACGCAGTATTTT. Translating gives CATAGAGGKGTGTDTQYF.

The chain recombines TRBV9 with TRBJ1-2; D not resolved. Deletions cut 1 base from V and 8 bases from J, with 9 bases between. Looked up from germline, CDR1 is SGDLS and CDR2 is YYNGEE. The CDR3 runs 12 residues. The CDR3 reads CASSVTGFGYTF. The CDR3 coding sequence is TGTGCCAGCAGCGTAACGGGGTTCGGCTACACCTTC.

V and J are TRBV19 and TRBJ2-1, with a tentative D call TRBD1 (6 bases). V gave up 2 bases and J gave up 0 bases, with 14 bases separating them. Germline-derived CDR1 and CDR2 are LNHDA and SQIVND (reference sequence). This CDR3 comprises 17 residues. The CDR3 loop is CASSIFFGGPSYNEQFF. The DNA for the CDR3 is TGTGCCAGTAGTATATTTTTTGGGGGCCCCTCCTACAATGAGCAGTTCTTC.

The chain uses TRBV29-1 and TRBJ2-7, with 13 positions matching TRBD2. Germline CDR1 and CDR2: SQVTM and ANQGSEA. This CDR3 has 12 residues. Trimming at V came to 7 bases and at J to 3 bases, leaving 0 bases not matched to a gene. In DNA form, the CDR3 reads TGCAGCGGGACTAGCGGGAGCTACGAGCAGTACTTC. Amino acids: CSGTSGSYEQYF.

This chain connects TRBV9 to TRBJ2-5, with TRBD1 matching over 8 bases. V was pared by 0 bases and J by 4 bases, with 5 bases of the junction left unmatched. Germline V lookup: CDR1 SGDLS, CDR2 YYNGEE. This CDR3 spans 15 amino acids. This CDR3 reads CASSVDGTGSETQYF. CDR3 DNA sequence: TGTGCCAGCAGCGTAGATGGGACAGGATCAGAGACCCAGTACTTC.

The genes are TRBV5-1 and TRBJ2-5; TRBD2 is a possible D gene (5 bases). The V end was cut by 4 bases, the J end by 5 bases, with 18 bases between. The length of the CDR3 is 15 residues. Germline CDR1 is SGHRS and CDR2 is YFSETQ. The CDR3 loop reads CASSPDGTGVETQYF. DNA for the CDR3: TGCGCCAGCAGCCCGGACGGTACCGGGGTGGAGACCCAGTACTTC.

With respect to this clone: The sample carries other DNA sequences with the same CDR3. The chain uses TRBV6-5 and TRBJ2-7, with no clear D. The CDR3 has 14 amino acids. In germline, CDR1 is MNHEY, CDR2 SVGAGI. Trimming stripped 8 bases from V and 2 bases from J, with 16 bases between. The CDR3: CASPPQVPTYEQYF. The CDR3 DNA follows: TGTGCCAGCCCCCCCCAGGTCCCCACCTACGAGCAGTACTTC.

The CDR3 region has the DNA TGTGCCTGGAGTGTGGGGACAGGGAACACTGAAGCTTTCTTT. Translated, it gives CAWSVGTGNTEAFF. This chain joins TRBV30 and TRBJ1-1; 8 bases match TRBD1. CDR3 length: 14 residues. The ends lost 0 bases at V and 1 base at J; junction bases unmatched: 1. Germline V gene data show CDR1 as GTSNPN and CDR2 as SVGIG (reference sequence).

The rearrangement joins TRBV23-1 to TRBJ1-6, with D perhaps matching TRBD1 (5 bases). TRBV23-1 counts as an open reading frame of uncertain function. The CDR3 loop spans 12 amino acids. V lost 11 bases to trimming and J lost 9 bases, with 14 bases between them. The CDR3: CAGHRMGSPLHF. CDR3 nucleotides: TGCGCCGGCCACAGGATGGGTTCACCCCTCCACTTT.

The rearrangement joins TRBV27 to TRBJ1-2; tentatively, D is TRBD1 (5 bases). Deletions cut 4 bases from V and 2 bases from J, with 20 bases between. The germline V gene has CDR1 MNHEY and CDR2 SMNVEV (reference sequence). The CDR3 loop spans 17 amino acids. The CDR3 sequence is CASSSHSRWGSNYGYTF. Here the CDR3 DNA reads TGTGCCAGCAGTTCCCATTCTAGATGGGGCAGCAACTATGGCTACACCTTC.

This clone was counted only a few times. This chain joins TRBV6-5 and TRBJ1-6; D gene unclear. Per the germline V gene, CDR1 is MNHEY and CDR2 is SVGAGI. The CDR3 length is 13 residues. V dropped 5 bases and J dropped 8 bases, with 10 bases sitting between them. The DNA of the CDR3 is TGTGCCAGCAGTCTCCACGGGGATTCACCCCTCCACTTT. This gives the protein CASSLHGDSPLHF.

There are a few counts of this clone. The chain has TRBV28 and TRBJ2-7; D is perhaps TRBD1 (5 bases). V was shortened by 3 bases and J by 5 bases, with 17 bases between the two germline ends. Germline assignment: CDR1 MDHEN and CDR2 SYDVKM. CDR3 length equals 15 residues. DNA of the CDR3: TGTGCCAGCAGTTTGGTGGGGCCAGCACGGGACGAGCAGTACTTC. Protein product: CASSLVGPARDEQYF.

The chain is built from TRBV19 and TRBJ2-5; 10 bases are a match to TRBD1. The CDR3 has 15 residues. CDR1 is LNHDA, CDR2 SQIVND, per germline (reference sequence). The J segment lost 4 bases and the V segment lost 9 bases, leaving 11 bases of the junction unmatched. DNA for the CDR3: TGTGCCAGCGGCCTAGGGACAGGGGCTTCAGAGACCCAGTACTTC. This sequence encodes CASGLGTGASETQYF.